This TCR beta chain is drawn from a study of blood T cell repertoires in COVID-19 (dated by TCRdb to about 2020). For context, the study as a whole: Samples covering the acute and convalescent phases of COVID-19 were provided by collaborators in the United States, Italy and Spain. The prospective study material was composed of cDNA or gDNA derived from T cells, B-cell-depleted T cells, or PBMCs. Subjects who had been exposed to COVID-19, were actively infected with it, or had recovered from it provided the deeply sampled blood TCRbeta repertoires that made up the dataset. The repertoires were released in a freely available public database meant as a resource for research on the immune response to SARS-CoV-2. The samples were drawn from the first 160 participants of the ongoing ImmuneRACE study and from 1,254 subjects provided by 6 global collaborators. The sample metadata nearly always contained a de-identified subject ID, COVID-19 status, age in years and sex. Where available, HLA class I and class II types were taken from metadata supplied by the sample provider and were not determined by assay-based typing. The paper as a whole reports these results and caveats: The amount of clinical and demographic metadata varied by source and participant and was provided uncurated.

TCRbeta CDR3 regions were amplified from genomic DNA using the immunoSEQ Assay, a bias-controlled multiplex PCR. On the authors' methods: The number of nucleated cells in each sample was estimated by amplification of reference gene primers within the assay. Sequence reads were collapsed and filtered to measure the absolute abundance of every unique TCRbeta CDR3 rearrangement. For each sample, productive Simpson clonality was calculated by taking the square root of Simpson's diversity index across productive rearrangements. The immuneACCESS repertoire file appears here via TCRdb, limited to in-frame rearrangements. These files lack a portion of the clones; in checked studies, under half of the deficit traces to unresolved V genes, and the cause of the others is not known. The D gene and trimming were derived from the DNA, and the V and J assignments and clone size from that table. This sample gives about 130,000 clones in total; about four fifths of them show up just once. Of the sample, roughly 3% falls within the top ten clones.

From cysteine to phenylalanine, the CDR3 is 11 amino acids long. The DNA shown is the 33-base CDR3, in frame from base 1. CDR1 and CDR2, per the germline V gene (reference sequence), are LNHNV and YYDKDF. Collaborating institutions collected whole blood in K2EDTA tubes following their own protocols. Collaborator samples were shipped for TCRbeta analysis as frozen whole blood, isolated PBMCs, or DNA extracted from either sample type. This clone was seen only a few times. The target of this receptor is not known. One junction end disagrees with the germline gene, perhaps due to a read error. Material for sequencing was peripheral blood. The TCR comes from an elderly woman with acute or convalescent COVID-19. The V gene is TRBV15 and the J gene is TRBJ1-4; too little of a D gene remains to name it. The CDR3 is CATSRDELIDF. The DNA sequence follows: TGTGCCACCAGCAGAGACGAGCTAATCGATTTT.